The rows below give T cell receptor beta chains drawn from one sample of a study of blood T cell repertoires in COVID-19. Sequencing used immunoSEQ multiplex PCR; TCRdb keeps in-frame clones, though not all of them. Here the sample spans 120,000 to 150,000 clones, approximately 89% being singletons. Sequenced material: peripheral blood. These TCRs come from a human donor in a cohort sampled during active COVID-19. The CDR3 runs from the conserved cysteine through the conserved F or W. The order of the fields is V gene, CDR3 protein.

v_gene: TRBV19
CDR3aa: CASSFYRGHSPLHF

v_gene: TRBV27
CDR3aa: CASSLSILAETQYF

v_gene: TRBV5-6
CDR3aa: CASSLAPGGEKLFF

v_gene: TRBV6-2/TRBV6-3
CDR3aa: CASSYSGGGSSYQETQYF

v_gene: TRBV7-3
CDR3aa: CASSLGLAADTQYF

v_gene: TRBV4-3
CDR3aa: CASSQSWATSNQPQHF

v_gene: TRBV4-1
CDR3aa: CASSRQGLGNYGYTF

v_gene: TRBV7-2
CDR3aa: CASSPDRRTDTQYF

v_gene: TRBV6-5
CDR3aa: CASTHGRDFYNEQFF

v_gene: TRBV4-2
CDR3aa: CASSQDQRGASYNEQFF

v_gene: TRBV5-1
CDR3aa: CASRPPGQEPYEQYF

v_gene: TRBV5-1
CDR3aa: CASSRRGPGETQYF

v_gene: TRBV3-1/TRBV3-2
CDR3aa: CASSQALGGEQYF

v_gene: TRBV12-3/TRBV12-4
CDR3aa: CASTPRGNTEAFF

v_gene: TRBV9
CDR3aa: CVSERTRGKRQGNEDQPQHF

v_gene: TRBV4-2
CDR3aa: CASSQDRTSDAYEQYF

v_gene: TRBV5-6
CDR3aa: CASSLGLAGLTDTQYF

v_gene: TRBV6-6
CDR3aa: CASSHRGAPDEQYF

v_gene: TRBV27
CDR3aa: CASSLWAGGLGTQYF

v_gene: TRBV5-1
CDR3aa: CASSERGDTQYF

v_gene: TRBV5-4
CDR3aa: CASRGAGMSSYEQYF

v_gene: TRBV9
CDR3aa: CASSGQGDYGYTF

v_gene: TRBV5-1
CDR3aa: CASSSGTSGGLQETQYF

v_gene: TRBV18
CDR3aa: CASSPDGRVLQPQHF

v_gene: TRBV19
CDR3aa: CASTSLGSPLHF

v_gene: TRBV12-2
CDR3aa: CASRTPGLGGCGELFF

v_gene: TRBV5-5
CDR3aa: CASSLMGLGADGYTF

v_gene: TRBV21-1
CDR3aa: CASSKTDSYEQYF

v_gene: TRBV6-1
CDR3aa: CASSERRVGYTF

v_gene: TRBV7-8
CDR3aa: CASSLAQGTTEAFF

v_gene: TRBV14
CDR3aa: CASSSYIQGPLHF

v_gene: TRBV6-4
CDR3aa: CASSDDRGHNEQFF

v_gene: TRBV12-5
CDR3aa: CASASGLAGGLETQYF

v_gene: TRBV6-5
CDR3aa: CASRGTEKPYYGYTF

v_gene: TRBV12-3/TRBV12-4
CDR3aa: CASSWAEGGYTF

v_gene: TRBV19
CDR3aa: CASEEGPNYGYTF

v_gene: TRBV4-3
CDR3aa: CASSQDLYRGNYGYTF

v_gene: TRBV5-1
CDR3aa: CASSLRQTGGKNIQYF

v_gene: TRBV4-3
CDR3aa: CASSQDLQGGDTQYF

v_gene: TRBV11-2
CDR3aa: CASSLQGASYNEQFF

v_gene: TRBV27
CDR3aa: CASSLGTAAGGGYTF

v_gene: TRBV7-9
CDR3aa: CASSQGQVHTGELFF